These T cell receptor beta chains were read from a single sample in a study of T cell responses to AZD1222 COVID-19 vaccine. Using immunoSEQ multiplex PCR, the repertoire was profiled, and TCRdb retains in-frame clones only, with some absent. The data show 65,000 to 75,000 clones, roughly four fifths seen once. The sequences come from peripheral blood, collected on day 0 of AZD1222 vaccination. The receptors were sampled from an adult in good health. The CDR3 runs from the conserved cysteine through the conserved F or W. Each record gives: D gene, V gene, J gene, clone size, CDR3 protein, CDR3 DNA. A D gene is named only where the DNA matches it firmly. Size tells how often a clone was seen (once, few, many) or the class of an expanded clone, and some rows leave it out.

TRBD2,TRBV3-1/TRBV3-2,TRBJ2-1,.,CASSQDKTGGSYNEQFF,TGTGCCAGCAGCCAAGATAAAACGGGGGGGTCCTACAATGAGCAGTTCTTC
.,TRBV6-5,TRBJ1-5,.,CASSPDRNQPQHF,TGTGCCAGCAGCCCCGACAGGAATCAGCCCCAGCATTTT
TRBD2,TRBV3-1/TRBV3-2,TRBJ2-7,.,CASSQGPSGEYEQYF,TGTGCCAGCAGCCAAGGCCCTAGCGGGGAATACGAGCAGTACTTC
.,TRBV20-1,TRBJ1-4,.,CSASQGQPNEKLFF,TGCAGTGCTAGTCAAGGCCAGCCTAATGAAAAACTGTTTTTT
TRBD1,TRBV7-9,TRBJ1-2,.,CVPNPHTGDRRYGYTF,TGTGTCCCAAACCCCCACACAGGGGACAGGCGCTATGGCTACACCTTC
.,TRBV19,TRBJ2-5,.,CASSRLGETQYF,TGTGCCAGTAGTAGGCTGGGGGAGACCCAGTACTTC
.,TRBV27,TRBJ2-5,.,CASSLVGALETQYF,TGTGCCAGCAGTTTAGTTGGAGCTTTGGAGACCCAGTACTTC
TRBD1,TRBV5-5,TRBJ2-1,.,CASSLTDREGEQFF,TGTGCCAGCAGCTTGACGGACAGGGAAGGTGAGCAGTTCTTC
TRBD1,TRBV19,TRBJ1-1,few,CASRGGQGSTEAFF,TGTGCCAGTAGGGGGGGACAGGGTAGCACTGAAGCTTTCTTT
TRBD1,TRBV5-1,TRBJ1-2,.,CASSLGQGAKGYGYTF,TGCGCCAGCAGCTTGGGGCAGGGGGCGAAAGGCTATGGCTACACCTTC
TRBD1,TRBV18,TRBJ2-1,few,CASSPEGAAYNEQFF,TGTGCCAGCTCACCCGAGGGGGCAGCCTACAATGAGCAGTTCTTC
.,TRBV2,TRBJ1-3,.,CASSSGSGNTIYF,TGTGCCAGCAGTTCTGGCTCTGGAAACACCATATATTTT
.,TRBV6-5,TRBJ2-1,.,CASTAGRYNEQFF,TGTGCCAGCACCGCGGGCCGATACAATGAGCAGTTCTTC
.,TRBV10-1,TRBJ2-7,.,CASITWQSSYEQYF,TGCGCCAGCATCACATGGCAGAGCTCCTACGAGCAGTACTTC
TRBD1,TRBV5-5,TRBJ1-6,few,CASSLADRAFGHSPLHF,TGTGCCAGCAGCTTGGCCGACAGGGCTTTCGGTCATTCACCCCTCCACTTT
.,TRBV21-1,TRBJ2-5,.,CASLGDRGLQETQYF,TGTGCCAGCCTCGGGGACAGGGGGCTCCAAGAGACCCAGTACTTC
TRBD1,TRBV6-5,TRBJ1-2,.,CASTNRGRGRNGYTF,TGTGCCAGCACCAACCGGGGCAGGGGGCGCAATGGCTACACCTTC
TRBD2,TRBV11-3,TRBJ2-1,.,CASSLEGTSNYNEQFF,TGTGCCAGCAGCTTAGAAGGGACTAGCAACTACAATGAGCAGTTCTTC
TRBD2,TRBV11-2,TRBJ2-1,few,CASSFLAGAYNEQFF,TGTGCCAGCAGCTTTTTAGCGGGGGCCTACAATGAGCAGTTCTTC
.,TRBV12-2,TRBJ1-2,.,CASRLNGAIIYYGYTF,TGTGCAAGTCGCTTAAACGGGGCGATCATCTACTATGGCTACACCTTC
.,TRBV2,TRBJ2-3,medium-sized,CASLQGRDTQYF,TGTGCCAGCTTACAGGGCAGGGATACGCAGTATTTT
TRBD1,TRBV7-8,TRBJ1-2,.,CASSLPGQGANGYTF,TGTGCCAGCAGCTTACCAGGACAGGGGGCTAATGGCTACACCTTC
.,TRBV6-1,TRBJ1-1,.,CASSDPPGQNTEAFF,TGTGCCAGCAGTGATCCCCCGGGACAGAACACTGAAGCTTTCTTT
.,TRBV9,TRBJ2-3,.,CASSVPPASATDTQYF,TGTGCCAGCAGCGTCCCCCCGGCTAGCGCAACAGATACGCAGTATTTT
.,TRBV12-3/TRBV12-4,TRBJ2-5,.,CASRAEQETQYF,TGTGCCAGCAGGGCCGAGCAAGAGACCCAGTACTTC
.,TRBV5-6,TRBJ1-6,few,CASSLFIYNSPLHF,TGTGCCAGCAGCTTGTTTATCTATAATTCACCCCTCCACTTT
.,TRBV5-6,TRBJ1-1,.,CASSLLAGGHVNTEAFF,TGTGCCAGCAGCTTGCTCGCGGGGGGACACGTGAACACTGAAGCTTTCTTT
TRBD2,TRBV11-3,TRBJ2-7,.,CASSGTLAGGREQYF,TGTGCCAGCAGCGGTACCCTAGCGGGGGGGCGCGAGCAGTACTTC
.,TRBV19,TRBJ1-5,once,CASSIEGYNQPQHF,TGTGCCAGTAGTATCGAAGGGTACAATCAGCCCCAGCATTTT
.,TRBV7-8,TRBJ1-1,.,CASSLMKPNTEAFF,TGTGCCAGCAGCTTAATGAAGCCGAACACTGAAGCTTTCTTT
TRBD2,TRBV5-4,TRBJ2-1,.,CASSLDLRGGSNEQFF,TGTGCCAGCAGCTTGGACCTTCGGGGGGGATCCAATGAGCAGTTCTTC
TRBD1,TRBV27,TRBJ2-1,few,CASSLRFQGTAPGNEQFF,TGTGCCAGCAGTTTACGGTTTCAGGGGACAGCGCCAGGCAATGAGCAGTTCTTC
TRBD1,TRBV5-4,TRBJ1-3,.,CASSYYQGAGNTIYF,TGTGCCAGCAGCTACTACCAGGGGGCTGGAAACACCATATATTTT
.,TRBV7-8,TRBJ1-3,.,CASSPRGVAGNTIYF,TGTGCCAGCAGCCCACGCGGGGTTGCAGGAAACACCATATATTTT
.,TRBV11-3,TRBJ1-3,.,CASSPRTVYSGNTIYF,TGTGCCAGCAGCCCCCGGACAGTTTACTCTGGAAACACCATATATTTT
.,TRBV6-5,TRBJ1-2,.,CASTDGAGYTF,TGTGCCAGCACCGACGGCGCTGGCTACACCTTC
.,TRBV28,TRBJ2-7,.,CASRAEQGSYEQYF,TGTGCCAGCCGTGCGGAACAGGGAAGCTACGAGCAGTACTTC
TRBD1,TRBV7-8,TRBJ1-1,.,CASSLERDREAFF,TGTGCCAGCAGCTTAGAGAGGGACAGAGAAGCTTTCTTT
TRBD1,TRBV6-5,TRBJ1-1,.,CASSSLMDREAFF,TGTGCCAGCAGTAGTCTTATGGACAGGGAAGCTTTCTTT
.,TRBV11-2,TRBJ1-2,.,CASSLRSYYGYTF,TGTGCCAGCAGCTTAAGGTCCTACTATGGCTACACCTTC
.,TRBV7-9,TRBJ2-2,.,CASRGNTGELFF,TGTGCCAGCAGGGGGAACACCGGGGAGCTGTTTTTT
.,TRBV27,TRBJ2-7,.,CASSPRDTYSYEQYF,TGTGCCAGCAGTCCCCGGGACACTTATTCCTACGAGCAGTACTTC
TRBD2,TRBV13,TRBJ2-7,.,CASKASGGPFEQYF,TGTGCCAGCAAAGCCTCGGGGGGGCCGTTCGAGCAGTACTTC
.,TRBV19,TRBJ1-5,.,CASSISQGAVNQPQHF,TGTGCCAGTAGTATATCCCAGGGAGCGGTCAATCAGCCCCAGCATTTT
.,TRBV6-5,TRBJ1-6,.,CASSSEVTLPLHF,TGTGCCAGCAGCAGCGAGGTGACTTTACCCCTCCACTTT
.,TRBV6-5,TRBJ2-6,.,CASSQTRSGANVLTF,TGTGCCAGCAGCCAAACCCGGTCTGGGGCCAACGTCCTGACTTTC
TRBD1,TRBV4-1,TRBJ1-1,.,CASSHDPRQGKRNTEAFF,TGCGCCAGCAGCCATGATCCCCGACAGGGAAAACGGAACACTGAAGCTTTCTTT
TRBD1,TRBV9,TRBJ1-6,.,CASSSGPGQGGSPLHF,TGTGCCAGCAGCTCAGGACCGGGACAGGGTGGATCACCCCTCCACTTT
.,TRBV10-3,TRBJ2-7,.,CAIRDTGASYEQYF,TGTGCCATCAGGGATACCGGGGCGTCCTACGAGCAGTACTTC
.,TRBV2,TRBJ2-7,.,CANSLGTAYEQYF,TGTGCCAACAGCCTGGGTACAGCCTACGAGCAGTACTTC
.,TRBV4-3,TRBJ1-3,.,CASSQEIQVRGNTIYF,TGCGCCAGCAGCCAAGAGATACAGGTCCGAGGGAACACCATATATTTT
TRBD1,TRBV28,TRBJ1-1,.,CASRGTGLKAFF,TGTGCCAGCAGAGGGACAGGCCTGAAAGCTTTCTTT
TRBD2,TRBV11-1,TRBJ2-1,.,CASSPISGGADEQFF,TGTGCCAGCAGTCCTATTAGCGGGGGGGCCGATGAGCAGTTCTTC
.,TRBV5-4,TRBJ2-5,.,CASSLVPTETQYF,TGTGCCAGCAGCTTGGTACCTACAGAGACCCAGTACTTC
.,TRBV5-1,TRBJ2-7,.,CASSSGAPPYEQYF,TGCGCCAGCAGCTCAGGAGCTCCCCCCTACGAGCAGTACTTC